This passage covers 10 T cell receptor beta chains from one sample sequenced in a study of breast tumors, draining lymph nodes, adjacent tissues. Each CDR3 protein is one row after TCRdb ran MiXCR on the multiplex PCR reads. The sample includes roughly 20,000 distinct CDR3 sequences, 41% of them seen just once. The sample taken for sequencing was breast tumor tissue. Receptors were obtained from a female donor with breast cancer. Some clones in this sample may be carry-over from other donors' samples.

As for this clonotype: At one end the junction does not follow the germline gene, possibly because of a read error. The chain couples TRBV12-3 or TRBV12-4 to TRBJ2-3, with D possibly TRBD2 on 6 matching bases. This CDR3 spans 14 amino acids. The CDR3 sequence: CASSLAYRPPTQYF. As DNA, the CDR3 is TGTGCCAGCAGTCTAGCGTACCGACCCCCCACGCAGTATTTT.

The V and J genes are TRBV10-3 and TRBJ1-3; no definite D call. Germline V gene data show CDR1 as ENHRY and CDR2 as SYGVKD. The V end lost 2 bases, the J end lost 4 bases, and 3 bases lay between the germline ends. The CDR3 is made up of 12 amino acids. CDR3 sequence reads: CAISERGNTIYF. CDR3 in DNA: TGTGCCATCAGTGAGCGGGGAAACACCATATATTTT.

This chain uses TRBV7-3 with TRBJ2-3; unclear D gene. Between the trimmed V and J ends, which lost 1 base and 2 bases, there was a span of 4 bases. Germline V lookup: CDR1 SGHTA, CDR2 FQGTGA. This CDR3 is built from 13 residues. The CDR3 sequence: CASSLSPTDTQYF. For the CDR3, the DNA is TGTGCCAGCAGCTTAAGCCCCACAGATACGCAGTATTTT.

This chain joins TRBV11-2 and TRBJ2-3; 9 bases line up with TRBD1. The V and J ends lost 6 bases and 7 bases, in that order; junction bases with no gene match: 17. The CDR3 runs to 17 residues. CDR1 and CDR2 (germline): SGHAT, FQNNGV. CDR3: CASSSTGGTPVLYTQYF. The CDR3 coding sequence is TGTGCCAGCAGTTCCACAGGGGGCACGCCAGTACTTTATACGCAGTATTTT.

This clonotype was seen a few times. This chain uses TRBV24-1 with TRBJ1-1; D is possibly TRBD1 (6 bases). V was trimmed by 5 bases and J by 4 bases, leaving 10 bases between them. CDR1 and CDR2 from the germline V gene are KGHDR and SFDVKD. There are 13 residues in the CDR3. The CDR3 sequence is CATSGGGGTEAFF. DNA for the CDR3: TGTGCCACCAGTGGCGGGGGCGGCACTGAAGCTTTCTTT.

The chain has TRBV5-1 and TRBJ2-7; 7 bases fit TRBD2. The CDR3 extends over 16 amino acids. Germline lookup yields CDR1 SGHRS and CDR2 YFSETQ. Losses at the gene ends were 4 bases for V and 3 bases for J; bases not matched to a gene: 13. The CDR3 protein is CASSDEGVSGGYEQYF. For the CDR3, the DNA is TGCGCCAGCAGCGATGAAGGCGTTTCGGGGGGCTACGAGCAGTACTTC.

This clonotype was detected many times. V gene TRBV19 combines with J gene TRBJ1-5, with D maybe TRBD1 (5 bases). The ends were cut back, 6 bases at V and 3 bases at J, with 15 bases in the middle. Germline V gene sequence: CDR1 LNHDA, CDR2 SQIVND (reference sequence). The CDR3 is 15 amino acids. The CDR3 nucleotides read TGTGCCAGTAGAAACCCCGGGACGAACAATCAGCCCCAGCATTTT. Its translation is CASRNPGTNNQPQHF. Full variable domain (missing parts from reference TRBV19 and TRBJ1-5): DGGITQSPKYLFRKEGQNVTLSCEQNLNHDAMYWYRQDPGQGLRLIYYSQIVNDFQKGDIAEGYSVSREKKESFPLTVTSAQKNPTAFYLCASRNPGTNNQPQHFGDGTRLSIL.

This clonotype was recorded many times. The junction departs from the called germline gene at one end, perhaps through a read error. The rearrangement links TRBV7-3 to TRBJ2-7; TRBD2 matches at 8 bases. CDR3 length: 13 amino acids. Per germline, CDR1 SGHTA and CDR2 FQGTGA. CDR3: CASSLYRGGSVNF. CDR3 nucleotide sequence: TGTGCCAGCAGCTTATACCGGGGGGGGTCCGTCAACTTC.

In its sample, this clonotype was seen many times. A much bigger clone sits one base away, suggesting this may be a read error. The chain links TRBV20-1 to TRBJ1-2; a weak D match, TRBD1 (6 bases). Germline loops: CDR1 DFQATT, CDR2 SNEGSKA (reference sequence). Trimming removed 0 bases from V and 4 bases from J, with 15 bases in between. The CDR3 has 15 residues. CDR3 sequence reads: CSARDAGDGPYGYTF. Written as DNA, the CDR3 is TGCAGTGCTAGAGATGCAGGGGACGGTCCCTATGGCTACACCTTC.

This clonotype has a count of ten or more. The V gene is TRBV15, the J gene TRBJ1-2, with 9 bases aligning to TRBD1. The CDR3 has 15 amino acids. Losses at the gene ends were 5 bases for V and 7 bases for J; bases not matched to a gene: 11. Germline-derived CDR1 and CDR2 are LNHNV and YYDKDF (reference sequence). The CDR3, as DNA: TGTGCCACCAGCGTAGGGGACAGGGAACAATCTGGCTACACCTTC. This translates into CATSVGDREQSGYTF.